This T cell receptor (beta chain) stems from a study of shared clonotypes between healthy human individuals. Study at large: Three plates each covered CD4 naive and memory; CD8 naive two, CD8 memory one.

This CDR3 is built from 13 residues. In germline, CDR1 is LNHDA, CDR2 SQIVND (reference sequence). Trimming stripped 4 bases from V and 5 bases from J, with 11 bases between. Data came from immunoSEQ multiplex PCR; TCRdb stores just in-frame clones and leaves some out. The table lists hundreds of thousands of clones, around 72% of them singletons. The chain employs TRBV19 and TRBJ2-5, with D unclear. Material for sequencing was memory CD4+ T cells sorted from blood. Noted subset: CD45RA-negative fraction. This TCR was recovered from a woman in her twenties or thirties in good health. For the CDR3, the DNA is TGTGCCAGTAGTACCCCGCTGGGGGAGACCCAGTACTTC. Encoded protein: CASSTPLGETQYF.